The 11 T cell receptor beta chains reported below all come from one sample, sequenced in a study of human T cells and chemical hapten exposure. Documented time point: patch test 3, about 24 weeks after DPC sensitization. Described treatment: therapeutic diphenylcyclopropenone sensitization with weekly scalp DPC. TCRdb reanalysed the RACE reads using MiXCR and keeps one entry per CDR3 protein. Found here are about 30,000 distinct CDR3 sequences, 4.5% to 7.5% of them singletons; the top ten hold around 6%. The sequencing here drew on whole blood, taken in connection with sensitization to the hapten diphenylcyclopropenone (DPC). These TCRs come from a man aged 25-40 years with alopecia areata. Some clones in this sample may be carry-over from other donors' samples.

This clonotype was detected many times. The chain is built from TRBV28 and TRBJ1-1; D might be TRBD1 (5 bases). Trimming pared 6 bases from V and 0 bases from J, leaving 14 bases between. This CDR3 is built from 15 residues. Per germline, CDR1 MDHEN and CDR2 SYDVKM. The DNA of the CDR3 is TGTGCCAGCAGGGCCGCGGGGGTCATGAACACTGAAGCTTTCTTT. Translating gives CASRAAGVMNTEAFF. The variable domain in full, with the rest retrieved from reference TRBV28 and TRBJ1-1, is DVKVTQSSRYLVKRTGEKVFLECVQDMDHENMFWYRQDPGLGLRLIYFSYDVKMKEKGDIPEGYSVSREKKERFSLILESASTNQTSMYLCASRAAGVMNTEAFFGQGTRLTVV.

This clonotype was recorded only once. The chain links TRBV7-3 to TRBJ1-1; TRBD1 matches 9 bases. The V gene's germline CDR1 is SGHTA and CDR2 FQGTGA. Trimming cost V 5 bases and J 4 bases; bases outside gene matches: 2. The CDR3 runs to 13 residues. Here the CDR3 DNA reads TGTGCCAGCAGCATGACAGGGGGCACTGAAGCTTTCTTT. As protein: CASSMTGGTEAFF.

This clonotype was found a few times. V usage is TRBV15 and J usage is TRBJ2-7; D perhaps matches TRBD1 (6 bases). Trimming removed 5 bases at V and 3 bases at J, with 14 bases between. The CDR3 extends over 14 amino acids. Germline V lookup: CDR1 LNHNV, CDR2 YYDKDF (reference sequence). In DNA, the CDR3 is TGTGCCACCAGCCGTGACAGGTTTAACTACGAGCAGTACTTC. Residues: CATSRDRFNYEQYF.

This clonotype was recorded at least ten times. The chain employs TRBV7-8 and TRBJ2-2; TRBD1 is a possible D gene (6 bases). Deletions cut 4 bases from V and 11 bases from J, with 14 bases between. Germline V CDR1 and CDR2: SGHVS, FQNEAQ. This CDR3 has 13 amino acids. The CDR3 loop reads CASSSDRSGELFF. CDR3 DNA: TGTGCCAGCAGCTCGGACAGAAGCGGAGAGCTGTTTTTT.

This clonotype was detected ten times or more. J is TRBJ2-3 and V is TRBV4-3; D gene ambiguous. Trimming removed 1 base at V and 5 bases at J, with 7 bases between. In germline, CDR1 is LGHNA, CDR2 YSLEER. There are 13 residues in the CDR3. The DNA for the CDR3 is TGCGCCAGCAGCCAAGGAACAGAAGATACGCAGTATTTT. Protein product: CASSQGTEDTQYF.

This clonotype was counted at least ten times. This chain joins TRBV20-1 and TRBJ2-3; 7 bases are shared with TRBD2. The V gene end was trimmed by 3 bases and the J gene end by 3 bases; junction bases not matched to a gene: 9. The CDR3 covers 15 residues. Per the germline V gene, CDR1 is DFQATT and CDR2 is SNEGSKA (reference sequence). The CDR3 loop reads CSARRGMDMTDTQYF. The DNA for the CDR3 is TGCAGTGCTAGGCGGGGGATGGATATGACAGATACGCAGTATTTT.

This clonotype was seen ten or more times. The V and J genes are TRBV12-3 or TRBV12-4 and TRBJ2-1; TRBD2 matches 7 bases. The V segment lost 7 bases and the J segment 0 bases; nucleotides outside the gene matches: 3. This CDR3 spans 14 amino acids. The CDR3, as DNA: TGTGCCAGCACCCCGGGGGGCTCCTACAATGAGCAGTTCTTC. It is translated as CASTPGGSYNEQFF.

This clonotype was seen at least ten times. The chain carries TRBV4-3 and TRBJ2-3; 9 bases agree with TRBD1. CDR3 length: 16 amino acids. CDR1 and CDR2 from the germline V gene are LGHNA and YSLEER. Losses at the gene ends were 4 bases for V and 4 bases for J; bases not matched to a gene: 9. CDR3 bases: TGCGCCAGCAGCCGTCTACCGGGACAGGGCTCAGATACGCAGTATTTT. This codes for CASSRLPGQGSDTQYF.

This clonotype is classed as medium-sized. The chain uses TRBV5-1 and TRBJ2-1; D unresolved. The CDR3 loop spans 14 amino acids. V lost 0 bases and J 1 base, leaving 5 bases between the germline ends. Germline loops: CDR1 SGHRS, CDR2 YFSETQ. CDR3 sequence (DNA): TGCGCCAGCAGCTTGGGTTCGTCCTACAATGAGCAGTTCTTC. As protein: CASSLGSSYNEQFF.

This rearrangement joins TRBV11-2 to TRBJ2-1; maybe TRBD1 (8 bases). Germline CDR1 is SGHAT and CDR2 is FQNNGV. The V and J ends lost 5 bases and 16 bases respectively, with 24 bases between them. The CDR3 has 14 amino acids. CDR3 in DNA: TGTGCCAGCAGCCCCTCCGTCGACAGGGGAGGGCTCTTCTTC. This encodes CASSPSVDRGGLFF.

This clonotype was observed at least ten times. The CDR3 loop reads CAWSVSQETQYF. In DNA form, the CDR3 reads TGTGCCTGGAGTGTAAGCCAAGAGACCCAGTACTTC. The genes are TRBV30 and TRBJ2-5; D gene uncertain. V lost 0 bases and J lost 1, with 3 bases in between. Germline V gene lookup returns CDR1 GTSNPN and CDR2 SVGIG (reference sequence). The CDR3 has 12 residues.